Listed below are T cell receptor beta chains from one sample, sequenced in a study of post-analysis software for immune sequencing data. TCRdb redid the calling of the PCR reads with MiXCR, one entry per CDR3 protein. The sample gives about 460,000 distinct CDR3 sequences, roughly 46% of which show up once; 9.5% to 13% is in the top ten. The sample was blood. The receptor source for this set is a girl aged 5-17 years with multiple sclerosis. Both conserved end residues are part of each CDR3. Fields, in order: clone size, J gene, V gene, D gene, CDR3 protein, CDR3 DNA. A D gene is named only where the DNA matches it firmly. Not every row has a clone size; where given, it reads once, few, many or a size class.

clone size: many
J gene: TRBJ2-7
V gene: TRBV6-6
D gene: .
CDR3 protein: CASSYSRTGEQYF
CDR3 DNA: TGTGCCAGCAGTTACTCGAGAACTGGCGAGCAGTACTTC

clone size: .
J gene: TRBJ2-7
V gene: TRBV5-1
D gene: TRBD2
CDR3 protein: CASSLGAGETYEQYF
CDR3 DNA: TGCGCCAGCAGCTTGGGAGCGGGGGAGACCTACGAGCAGTACTTC

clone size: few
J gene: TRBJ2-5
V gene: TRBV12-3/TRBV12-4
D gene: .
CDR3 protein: CASSLGPVSIGEQYF
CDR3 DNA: TGTGCCAGCAGTTTAGGCCCAGTCTCTATAGGGGAGCAGTACTTC

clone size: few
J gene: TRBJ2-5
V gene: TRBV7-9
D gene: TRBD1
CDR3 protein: CASSGQGSETQYF
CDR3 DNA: TGTGCCAGCTCGGGACAGGGAAGCGAGACCCAGTACTTC

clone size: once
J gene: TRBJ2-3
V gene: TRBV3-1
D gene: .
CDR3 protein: CASSQDSGSTDTQYF
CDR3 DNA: TGTGCCAGCAGCCAAGATTCCGGAAGCACAGATACGCAGTATTTT

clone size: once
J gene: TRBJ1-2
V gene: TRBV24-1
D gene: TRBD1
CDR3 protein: CATEGQGVDGYTF
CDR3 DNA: TGTGCCACCGAAGGACAGGGAGTAGATGGCTACACCTTC

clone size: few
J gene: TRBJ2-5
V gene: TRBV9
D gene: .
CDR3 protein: CASSVDRGDKETQYF
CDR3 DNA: TGTGCCAGCAGCGTAGACCGCGGCGACAAAGAGACCCAGTACTTC

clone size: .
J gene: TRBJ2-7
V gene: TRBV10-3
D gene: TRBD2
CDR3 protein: CAIRGVSGTSGAYEQYF
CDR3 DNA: TGTGCCATCAGGGGGGTCTCCGGGACTAGCGGGGCCTACGAGCAGTACTTC

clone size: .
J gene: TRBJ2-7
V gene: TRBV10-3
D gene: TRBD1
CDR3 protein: CAISGGQGEQYF
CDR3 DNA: TGTGCCATCAGCGGGGGACAGGGCGAGCAGTACTTC

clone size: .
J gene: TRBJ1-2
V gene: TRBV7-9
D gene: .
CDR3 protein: CASSLDVRGYTF
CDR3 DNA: TGTGCCAGCAGCTTAGACGTCCGGGGCTACACCTTC

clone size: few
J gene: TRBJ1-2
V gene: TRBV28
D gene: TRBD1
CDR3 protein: CASSSPTGTGFSYGYTF
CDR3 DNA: TGTGCCAGCAGTTCTCCAACCGGGACAGGGTTTAGCTATGGCTACACCTTC

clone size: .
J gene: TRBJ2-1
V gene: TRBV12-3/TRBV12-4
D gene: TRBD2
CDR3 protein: CASSPPGLAAHNGQFF
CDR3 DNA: TGTGCCAGCAGTCCGCCGGGACTAGCGGCTCACAATGGGCAGTTCTTC

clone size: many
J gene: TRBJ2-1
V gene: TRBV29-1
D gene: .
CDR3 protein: CSVEGSYNEQFF
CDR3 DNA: TGCAGCGTTGAGGGCTCCTACAATGAGCAGTTCTTC

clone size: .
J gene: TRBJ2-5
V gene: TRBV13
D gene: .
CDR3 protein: CASSQGAGLQETQYF
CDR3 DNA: TGTGCCAGCAGCCAAGGGGCGGGCCTCCAAGAGACCCAGTACTTC

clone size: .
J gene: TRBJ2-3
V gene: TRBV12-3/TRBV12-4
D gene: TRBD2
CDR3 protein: CASSLAGKGTDTQYF
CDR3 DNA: TGTGCCAGCAGTCTAGCGGGAAAGGGCACAGATACGCAGTATTTT

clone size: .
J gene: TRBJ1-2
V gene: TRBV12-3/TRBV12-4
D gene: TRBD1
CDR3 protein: CASSDRGNYGYTF
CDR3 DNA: TGTGCCAGCAGTGACAGGGGGAACTATGGCTACACCTTC

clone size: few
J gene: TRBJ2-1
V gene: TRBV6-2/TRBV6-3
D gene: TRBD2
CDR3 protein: CASRVSLAGQRGNEQFF
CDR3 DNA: TGTGCCAGCAGGGTAAGTTTAGCGGGACAAAGAGGAAATGAGCAGTTCTTC

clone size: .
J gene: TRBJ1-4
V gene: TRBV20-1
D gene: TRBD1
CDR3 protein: CSARGTGRSEKRFF
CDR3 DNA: TGCAGTGCTAGAGGGACAGGGCGGAGTGAAAAACGGTTTTTT

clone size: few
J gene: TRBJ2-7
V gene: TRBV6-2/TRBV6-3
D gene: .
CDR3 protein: CASSYIPSEQYF
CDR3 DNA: TGTGCCAGCAGTTACATCCCCTCCGAGCAGTACTTC

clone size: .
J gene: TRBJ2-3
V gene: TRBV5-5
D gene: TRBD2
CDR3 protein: CASSRTGLAGDTQYF
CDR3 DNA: TGTGCCAGCAGCCGTACCGGACTAGCGGGAGATACGCAGTATTTT

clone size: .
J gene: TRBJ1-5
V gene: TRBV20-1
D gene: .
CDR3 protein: CSASRTAVFTTQPQHF
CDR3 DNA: TGCAGTGCTTCTCGGACAGCCGTCTTTACTACGCAGCCCCAGCATTTT

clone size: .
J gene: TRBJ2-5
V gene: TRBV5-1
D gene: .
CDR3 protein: CASSPRTDLQETQYF
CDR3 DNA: TGCGCCAGCAGCCCGAGGACGGATCTCCAAGAGACCCAGTACTTC

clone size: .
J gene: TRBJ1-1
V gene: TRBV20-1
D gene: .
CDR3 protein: CSARGGGGNTEAFF
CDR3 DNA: TGCAGTGCTAGGGGCGGTGGTGGGAACACTGAAGCTTTCTTT

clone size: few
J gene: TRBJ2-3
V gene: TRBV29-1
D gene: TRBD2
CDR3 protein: CSVTPTSGTTDTQYF
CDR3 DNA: TGCAGCGTTACTCCGACTAGCGGGACTACAGATACGCAGTATTTT

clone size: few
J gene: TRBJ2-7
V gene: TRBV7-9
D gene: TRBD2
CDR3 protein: CASSLETSGRAYEQYF
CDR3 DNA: TGTGCCAGCAGCTTGGAAACTAGCGGGAGGGCCTACGAGCAGTACTTC

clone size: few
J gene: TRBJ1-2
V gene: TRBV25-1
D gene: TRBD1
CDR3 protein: CASSEDRANYGYTF
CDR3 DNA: TGTGCCAGCAGTGAGGACAGGGCTAACTATGGCTACACCTTC

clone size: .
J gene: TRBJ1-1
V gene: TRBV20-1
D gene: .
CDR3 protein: CSARGGIEAFF
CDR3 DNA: TGCAGTGCTAGAGGGGGGATTGAGGCTTTCTTT

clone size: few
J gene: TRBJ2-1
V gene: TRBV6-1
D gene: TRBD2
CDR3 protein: CASRLAGGGSGEQFF
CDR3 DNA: TGTGCCAGCCGACTAGCGGGAGGGGGTTCGGGTGAGCAGTTCTTC

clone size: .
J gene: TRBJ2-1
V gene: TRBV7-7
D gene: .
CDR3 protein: CASSLSPGPYNEQFF
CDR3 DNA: TGTGCTAGCAGCTTATCTCCAGGGCCCTACAATGAGCAGTTCTTC

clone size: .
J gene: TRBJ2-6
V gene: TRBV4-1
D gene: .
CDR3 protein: CASSQFTAGSRFSGANVLTF
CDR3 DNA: TGCGCCAGCAGCCAATTTACGGCTGGCAGCCGATTCTCTGGGGCCAACGTCCTGACTTTC

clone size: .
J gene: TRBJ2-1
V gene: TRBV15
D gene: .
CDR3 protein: CATSRDDEEGGTLQFF
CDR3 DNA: TGTGCCACCAGCAGAGATGATGAGGAAGGGGGGACATTACAGTTCTTC

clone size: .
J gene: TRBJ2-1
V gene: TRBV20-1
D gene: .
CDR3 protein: CSAREWERDEQFF
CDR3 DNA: TGCAGTGCTAGAGAGTGGGAGCGAGATGAGCAGTTCTTC

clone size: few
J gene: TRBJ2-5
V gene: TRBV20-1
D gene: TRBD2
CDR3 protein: CSARALAGEQETQYF
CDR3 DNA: TGCAGTGCTAGAGCTCTAGCGGGAGAGCAAGAGACCCAGTACTTC

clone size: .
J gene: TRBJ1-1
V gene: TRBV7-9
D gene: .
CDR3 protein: CASSIMNTEAFF
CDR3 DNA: TGTGCCAGCAGCATAATGAACACTGAAGCTTTCTTT

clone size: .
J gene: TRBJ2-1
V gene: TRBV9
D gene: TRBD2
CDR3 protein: CASSVASGDNEQFF
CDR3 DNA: TGTGCCAGCAGCGTAGCCAGCGGGGACAATGAGCAGTTCTTC

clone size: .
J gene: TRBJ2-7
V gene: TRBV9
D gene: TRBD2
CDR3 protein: CASSAKTSGSLYEQYF
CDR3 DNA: TGTGCCAGCAGCGCCAAAACTAGCGGGAGTCTTTACGAGCAGTACTTC

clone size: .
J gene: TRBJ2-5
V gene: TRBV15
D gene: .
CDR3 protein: CATSREGTGQETQYF
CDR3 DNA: TGTGCCACCAGCAGAGAAGGGACGGGGCAAGAGACCCAGTACTTC

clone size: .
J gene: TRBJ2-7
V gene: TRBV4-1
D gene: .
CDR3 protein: CASSQGRIDRYWQYF
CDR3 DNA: TGCGCCAGCAGCCAAGGGCGCATAGATAGATATTGGCAGTACTTC

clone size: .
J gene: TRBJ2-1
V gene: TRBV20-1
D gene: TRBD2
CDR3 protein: CSATRRLAGAGEGNEQFF
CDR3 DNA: TGCAGTGCTACTCGTCGACTAGCGGGAGCCGGGGAGGGCAATGAGCAGTTCTTC

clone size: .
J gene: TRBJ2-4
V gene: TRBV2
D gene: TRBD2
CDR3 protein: CASSPTSGVSGEQYF
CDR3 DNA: TGTGCCAGCAGTCCGACTAGCGGGGTTAGCGGTGAGCAGTACTTC

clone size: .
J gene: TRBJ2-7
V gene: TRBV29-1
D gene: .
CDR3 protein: CSAYVGISYEQYF
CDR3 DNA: TGCAGCGCCTACGTCGGGATCTCCTACGAGCAGTACTTC

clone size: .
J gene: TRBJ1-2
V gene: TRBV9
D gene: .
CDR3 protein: CASSVFGTNYGYTF
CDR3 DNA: TGTGCCAGCAGCGTATTTGGGACTAACTATGGCTACACCTTC

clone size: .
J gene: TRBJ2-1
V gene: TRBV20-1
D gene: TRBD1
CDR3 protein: CSASTGQGDNEQFF
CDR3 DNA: TGCAGTGCTAGTACCGGACAGGGAGACAATGAGCAGTTCTTC

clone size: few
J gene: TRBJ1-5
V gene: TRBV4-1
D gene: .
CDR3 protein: CASSHGGGNQPQHF
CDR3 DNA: TGCGCCAGCAGCCATGGGGGTGGGAATCAGCCCCAGCATTTT

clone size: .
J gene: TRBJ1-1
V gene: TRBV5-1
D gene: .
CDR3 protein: CASSSGGGLGTEAFF
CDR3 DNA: TGCGCCAGCAGCTCCGGTGGGGGGTTGGGCACTGAAGCTTTCTTT

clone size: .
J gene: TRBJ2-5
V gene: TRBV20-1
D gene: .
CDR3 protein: CSASGGHQETQYF
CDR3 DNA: TGCAGTGCTAGCGGCGGGCATCAAGAGACCCAGTACTTC

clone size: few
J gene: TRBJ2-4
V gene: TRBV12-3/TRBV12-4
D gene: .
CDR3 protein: CASSLLGTDIQYF
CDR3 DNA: TGTGCCAGCAGTTTACTCGGGACGGACATTCAGTACTTC

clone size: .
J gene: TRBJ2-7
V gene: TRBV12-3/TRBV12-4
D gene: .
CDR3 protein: CASSLLVDPEQYF
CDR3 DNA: TGTGCCAGCAGTTTACTTGTCGACCCAGAGCAGTACTTC

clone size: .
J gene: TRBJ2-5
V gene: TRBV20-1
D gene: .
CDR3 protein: CSASARDLVLQETQYF
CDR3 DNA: TGCAGTGCTAGCGCACGGGACCTCGTCTTACAAGAGACCCAGTACTTC

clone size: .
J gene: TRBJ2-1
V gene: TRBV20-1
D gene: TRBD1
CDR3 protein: CSARDQKRRQGPNEQFF
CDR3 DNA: TGCAGTGCTAGAGATCAGAAGAGGCGACAGGGCCCGAATGAGCAGTTCTTC

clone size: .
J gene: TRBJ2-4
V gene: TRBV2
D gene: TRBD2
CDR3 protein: CASSARTSGSIQYF
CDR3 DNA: TGTGCCAGCAGTGCTCGGACTAGCGGGAGCATTCAGTACTTC

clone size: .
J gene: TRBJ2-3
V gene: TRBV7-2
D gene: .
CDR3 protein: CASSLSSESTDTQYF
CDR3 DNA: TGTGCCAGCAGCTTGTCTAGCGAATCCACAGATACGCAGTATTTT

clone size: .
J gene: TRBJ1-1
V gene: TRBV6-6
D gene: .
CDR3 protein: CASSYSLGPATEAFF
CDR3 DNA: TGTGCCAGCAGTTACTCCCTGGGTCCTGCCACTGAAGCTTTCTTT

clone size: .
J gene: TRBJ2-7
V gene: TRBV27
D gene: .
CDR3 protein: CASTQGGEQYF
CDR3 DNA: TGTGCCAGCACGCAGGGTGGCGAGCAGTACTTC

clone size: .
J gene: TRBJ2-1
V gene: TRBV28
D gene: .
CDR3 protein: CASGRVTYNEQFF
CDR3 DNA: TGTGCCAGCGGGCGGGTCACCTACAATGAGCAGTTCTTC